The rows below give T cell receptor beta chains drawn from one sample of a study of blood T cell repertoires in COVID-19. Some clones are missing from TCRdb's copy, which holds only in-frame ones; the method was immunoSEQ multiplex PCR. The table lists some 70,000 clones, about 89% of them singletons. The sequenced material came from peripheral blood. These receptors all come from a man between 60 and 75 years old with acute or convalescent COVID-19. The CDR3 runs from the conserved cysteine through the conserved F or W. Fields, in order: clone size, J gene, V gene, CDR3 protein. The size of a clone is reported for some rows only, either as once, few or many, or as a class for expanded clones.

clone_size: -
j_call: TRBJ2-4
v_call: TRBV4-2
cdr3_aa: CASSQSPPQGTKNIQYF

clone_size: once
j_call: TRBJ1-6
v_call: TRBV5-1
cdr3_aa: CASSGSDRGGSYNSPLHF

clone_size: few
j_call: TRBJ2-7
v_call: TRBV7-9
cdr3_aa: CASSLTSGSYEQYF

clone_size: -
j_call: TRBJ1-1
v_call: TRBV7-9
cdr3_aa: CASSRTGDLDTEAFF

clone_size: -
j_call: TRBJ1-5
v_call: TRBV6-1
cdr3_aa: CASSDSGQGYQSSNQPQHF

clone_size: -
j_call: TRBJ2-5
v_call: TRBV9
cdr3_aa: CASSVLAGGLQETQYF

clone_size: -
j_call: TRBJ2-5
v_call: TRBV7-9
cdr3_aa: CASSHNRGQETQYF

clone_size: -
j_call: TRBJ1-2
v_call: TRBV27
cdr3_aa: CASSPAGVRPNYGYTF

clone_size: once
j_call: TRBJ2-3
v_call: TRBV30
cdr3_aa: CAWSRQGLSTDTQYF

clone_size: -
j_call: TRBJ1-2
v_call: TRBV15
cdr3_aa: CATSRDIDSPYGYTF

clone_size: -
j_call: TRBJ2-2
v_call: TRBV2
cdr3_aa: CASSESGSNTGELFF

clone_size: -
j_call: TRBJ2-3
v_call: TRBV20-1
cdr3_aa: CSASLLAGGTDTQYF

clone_size: -
j_call: TRBJ2-3
v_call: TRBV9
cdr3_aa: CASSSLPGQRTDTQYF

clone_size: -
j_call: TRBJ2-7
v_call: TRBV2
cdr3_aa: CASSEAADSYEQYF

clone_size: -
j_call: TRBJ1-1
v_call: TRBV6-1
cdr3_aa: CASSEASTTAIRNTEAFF

clone_size: -
j_call: TRBJ2-1
v_call: TRBV6-6
cdr3_aa: CASRGGLADSYNEQFF

clone_size: -
j_call: TRBJ2-7
v_call: TRBV11-3
cdr3_aa: CASSRRGSYEQYF

clone_size: -
j_call: TRBJ1-1
v_call: TRBV19
cdr3_aa: CASSIGRDRALNTEAFF

clone_size: -
j_call: TRBJ1-3
v_call: TRBV6-5
cdr3_aa: CASRSSGNTIYF

clone_size: -
j_call: TRBJ1-1
v_call: TRBV12-3/TRBV12-4
cdr3_aa: CASSSGPTEAFF

clone_size: -
j_call: TRBJ1-2
v_call: TRBV7-3
cdr3_aa: CASSPPGGIGGYTF

clone_size: -
j_call: TRBJ1-1
v_call: TRBV6-6
cdr3_aa: CASRGTANTEAFF

clone_size: -
j_call: TRBJ1-1
v_call: TRBV5-1
cdr3_aa: CASSLVRVDTEAFF

clone_size: -
j_call: TRBJ2-5
v_call: TRBV7-3
cdr3_aa: CASSPSILGGAETQYF

clone_size: -
j_call: TRBJ2-3
v_call: TRBV30
cdr3_aa: CAWSEYPFAGTGSTDTQYF

clone_size: once
j_call: TRBJ2-1
v_call: TRBV4-1
cdr3_aa: CASSQDRGLAGGAGRYEQFF

clone_size: -
j_call: TRBJ1-3
v_call: TRBV12-3/TRBV12-4
cdr3_aa: CASSGQGNTIYF

clone_size: -
j_call: TRBJ2-2
v_call: TRBV29-1
cdr3_aa: CSVGSWRDTGELFF

clone_size: -
j_call: TRBJ2-7
v_call: TRBV6-4
cdr3_aa: CASSDPAGENLKGVYEQYF

clone_size: -
j_call: TRBJ1-3
v_call: TRBV7-3
cdr3_aa: CASSSNSLSGNTIYF

clone_size: -
j_call: TRBJ2-3
v_call: TRBV7-9
cdr3_aa: CASSLGTRTPDTQYF

clone_size: -
j_call: TRBJ2-7
v_call: TRBV3-1/TRBV3-2
cdr3_aa: CASSQVGGEQYF

clone_size: once
j_call: TRBJ2-2
v_call: TRBV5-1
cdr3_aa: CASSLTSGVAGELFF

clone_size: once
j_call: TRBJ1-5
v_call: TRBV19
cdr3_aa: CASSSWTGANQPQHF

clone_size: -
j_call: TRBJ1-1
v_call: TRBV11-2
cdr3_aa: CASSLTGNTEAFF

clone_size: -
j_call: TRBJ2-5
v_call: TRBV14
cdr3_aa: CASSQVLAGEETQYF

clone_size: -
j_call: TRBJ1-4
v_call: TRBV28
cdr3_aa: CASSPSGEKLFF

clone_size: -
j_call: TRBJ1-6
v_call: TRBV3-1/TRBV3-2
cdr3_aa: CASSQARGGNSPLHF

clone_size: -
j_call: TRBJ1-2
v_call: TRBV7-9
cdr3_aa: CASSPTGVGYTF

clone_size: -
j_call: TRBJ2-3
v_call: TRBV6-1
cdr3_aa: CASSGGRGWASTDTQYF

clone_size: -
j_call: TRBJ2-3
v_call: TRBV27
cdr3_aa: CASRRDYSTDTQYF

clone_size: -
j_call: TRBJ2-1
v_call: TRBV6-6
cdr3_aa: CASSYSKGLALFF

clone_size: -
j_call: TRBJ2-3
v_call: TRBV5-1
cdr3_aa: CASSSGLVQDTQYF